The 6 T cell receptor beta chains reported below all come from one sample, sequenced in a study of blood T cell repertoires in COVID-19 (dated by TCRdb to the early 2020s). The library was built by means of the immunoSEQ multiplex PCR assay. TCRdb re-hosts the immuneACCESS table, in-frame sequences only. Its copies lack some clones; in the studies checked, an unresolved V gene accounts for under half of them, and the cause for the rest is not known. The sample includes roughly 170,000 clones, with 82% observed a single time. The ten biggest clones cover less than 20% of the sample. The specimen sequenced was PBMCs or T cells enriched from blood (not recorded which). These receptors were obtained from a man aged 55 to 70 who had recovered from COVID-19.

The chain combines TRBV5-4 with TRBJ1-1, with D maybe TRBD1 (5 bases). V lost 0 bases, J lost 0 bases, and 9 bases lay in between. Germline values: CDR1 SGHNT, CDR2 YYREEE (reference sequence). This CDR3 region has 15 residues. CDR3 region: CASSLVGRVNTEAFF. Written as DNA, the CDR3 is TGTGCCAGCAGCTTGGTAGGCAGGGTGAACACTGAAGCTTTCTTT.

The J gene is TRBJ1-1, the V gene TRBV6-5; tentatively, D is TRBD1 (5 bases). The V and J ends lost 6 bases and 0 bases respectively, with 14 bases between them. Per the germline V gene, CDR1 is MNHEY and CDR2 is SVGAGI. The CDR3 is 15 residues long. CDR3 protein: CASRDSGTLNTEAFF. The CDR3 DNA sequence: TGTGCCAGCAGGGATAGTGGGACTTTGAACACTGAAGCTTTCTTT.

This clone was detected a few times. This CDR3 is also generated by other DNA sequences in the sample. The chain combines TRBV7-6 with TRBJ2-7; a weak D match, TRBD1 (5 bases). V gave up 1 base and J gave up 3 bases, with 10 bases separating them. From germline, CDR1 is SGHVS and CDR2 FNYEAQ. This CDR3 contains 14 residues. The DNA of the CDR3 is TGTGCCAGCAGCTTAGTCCCAGGGAACTACGAGCAGTACTTC. As protein: CASSLVPGNYEQYF.

This chain uses TRBV5-8 with TRBJ2-6, with TRBD1 matching over 9 bases. Per the germline V gene, CDR1 is SGHTS and CDR2 is YDEGEE. V was clipped by 0 bases and J by 0 bases; unmatched bases: 7. The CDR3 consists of 19 residues. Written as DNA, the CDR3 is TGTGCCAGCAGCTTGGACAGGGGGACAGGGATCTCTGGGGCCAACGTCCTGACTTTC. Translated, it gives CASSLDRGTGISGANVLTF.

The rearrangement uses TRBV15 and TRBJ1-2, with a weak D call TRBD1 (6 bases). Germline CDR1 LNHNV, CDR2 YYDKDF (reference sequence). CDR3 length: 14 amino acids. V lost 0 bases, J lost 3 bases, and 8 bases lay in between. The CDR3 here is CATSREHRDYGYTF. CDR3 bases: TGTGCCACCAGCAGAGAGCACAGGGACTATGGCTACACCTTC.

This chain connects TRBV2 to TRBJ1-3, with D possibly TRBD1 on 5 matching bases. V dropped 6 bases and J dropped 2 bases, with 8 bases sitting between them. CDR1 SNHLY and CDR2 FYNNEI come from the germline V gene. CDR3 length equals 13 residues. CDR3: CASSGQAGNTIYF. The CDR3 nucleotides read TGTGCCAGCAGCGGACAAGCTGGAAACACCATATATTTT.